Shown below are 16 T cell receptor beta chains from a single sample sequenced in a study of T cells in localized non-small cell lung cancer. Libraries were prepared by immunoSEQ multiplex PCR; TCRdb keeps only in-frame clonotypes and omits some of them. Here the sample spans approximately 70,000 clones, about four fifths being singletons. Sequencing was performed on PBMCs, taken before any cancer treatment. All receptors derive from a man aged 40 to 70 with stage II lung adenocarcinoma.

The chain's CDR3 is CASSIPQTNEKLFF. As DNA, the CDR3 is TGTGCCAGTAGTATCCCCCAGACTAATGAAAAACTGTTTTTT. This chain uses TRBV19 with TRBJ1-4; no clear D. This CDR3 is 14 amino acids long. Germline V lookup: CDR1 LNHDA, CDR2 SQIVND (reference sequence). V lost 3 bases and J lost 2, with 7 bases in between.

J is TRBJ1-2 and V is TRBV29-1; weak D call: TRBD1 (5 bases). The CDR3 length is 12 residues. Germline CDR1 and CDR2: SQVTM and ANQGSEA. In DNA form, the CDR3 reads TGCAACGGGGTGACAGAGAACAAAGGCTACACCTTC. It translates to CNGVTENKGYTF.

The V call is TRBV11-2, the J call TRBJ2-1; TRBD2 matches at 9 bases. Germline trimming cut 1 base from V and 6 bases from J; bases unmatched to any gene: 4. Germline lookup yields CDR1 SGHAT and CDR2 FQNNGV. CDR3 length: 15 residues. As DNA, the CDR3 is TGTGCCAGCAGCTTAGGGGGGACTAGCAGCAATGAGCAGTTCTTC. Amino acids: CASSLGGTSSNEQFF.

This chain joins TRBV2 and TRBJ2-1; 7 positions agree with TRBD2. Germline CDR1 SNHLY, CDR2 FYNNEI. The CDR3 loop spans 16 amino acids. V trimming: 6 bases; J trimming: 3 bases; junction bases outside the gene matches: 11. DNA of the CDR3: TGTGCCAGCAGCCCCCGACTAGCAGTCCACTACAATGAGCAGTTCTTC. The encoded protein is CASSPRLAVHYNEQFF.

V and J are TRBV29-1 and TRBJ1-2, with 7 bases identical to TRBD1. The ends lost 2 bases at V and 3 bases at J; junction bases unmatched: 6. This CDR3 has 14 amino acids. In germline, CDR1 is SQVTM, CDR2 ANQGSEA. The CDR3 protein is CSVESNDRDYGYTF. The DNA of the CDR3 is TGCAGCGTTGAAAGTAATGACAGGGACTATGGCTACACCTTC. The variable domain in full, completed from reference TRBV29-1 and TRBJ1-2, reads SAVISQKPSRDICQRGTSLTIQCQVDSQVTMMFWYRQQPGQSLTLIATANQGSEATYESGFVIDKFPISRPNLTFSTLTVSNMSPEDSSIYLCSVESNDRDYGYTFGSGTRLTVV.

V usage is TRBV11-3 and J usage is TRBJ1-3; D unclear. Germline values: CDR1 SGHNT, CDR2 YENEEA. V lost 1 base and J 0 bases, leaving 10 bases between the germline ends. This CDR3 contains 16 residues. The CDR3 DNA sequence: TGTGCCAGCAGCTTAGGGGTCCTACTCTCTGGAAACACCATATATTTT. Translated, it gives CASSLGVLLSGNTIYF.

The chain combines TRBV7-6 with TRBJ2-5; D may be TRBD1 (6 bases). V shed 6 bases and J shed 4 bases, with 18 bases lying between them. Looked up from germline, CDR1 is SGHVS and CDR2 is FNYEAQ. This CDR3 comprises 15 residues. The CDR3 DNA is TGTGCCAGCAGTTCCCCAGGGGCCCGAATAGAGACCCAGTACTTC. Translation: CASSSPGARIETQYF.

The genes are TRBV27 and TRBJ2-7, with D perhaps TRBD1 (6 bases). Germline values: CDR1 MNHEY, CDR2 SMNVEV (reference sequence). V was trimmed by 2 bases and J by 0 bases, leaving 8 bases between them. This CDR3 is 14 amino acids long. CDR3 protein: CASSLTDSSYEQYF. The CDR3 DNA reads TGTGCCAGCAGTTTAACGGACAGCTCCTACGAGCAGTACTTC.

This clone turned up a few times. This chain joins TRBV6-6 and TRBJ1-2; no clear D gene. The CDR3 sequence is 14 residues long. V gave up 0 bases and J gave up 5 bases, with 10 bases separating them. Germline assignment: CDR1 MNHNY and CDR2 SVGAGI (reference sequence). This CDR3 reads CASSYSTAKYGYTF. CDR3 nucleotide sequence: TGTGCCAGCAGTTACTCTACAGCCAAATATGGCTACACCTTC.

The V gene is TRBV5-1, the J gene TRBJ2-5; D unresolved. V lost 0 bases to trimming and J lost 3 bases, with 9 bases between them. CDR3 length: 14 amino acids. Germline lookup yields CDR1 SGHRS and CDR2 YFSETQ. Here the CDR3 reads CASSLAAVEETQYF. CDR3 coding DNA: TGCGCCAGCAGCTTGGCGGCAGTCGAAGAGACCCAGTACTTC.

Written as DNA, the CDR3 is TGTGCCAGCAGCTTGGACCTAGCTGGCGGGGAGCTGTTTTTT. Translation gives CASSLDLAGGELFF. V and J are TRBV5-4 and TRBJ2-2, with D possibly TRBD2 on 5 matching bases. The CDR3 runs 14 residues. Germline assignment: CDR1 SGHNT and CDR2 YYREEE (reference sequence). Trimming took 0 bases from V and 7 from J, leaving 10 bases between them.

Judged by abundance, this clone is medium-sized (0.01 to 0.1%). This chain joins TRBV9 and TRBJ2-2; perhaps TRBD2 as D (6 bases). V lost 3 bases and J lost 11, with 17 bases in between. The CDR3 totals 14 residues. Germline loops: CDR1 SGDLS, CDR2 YYNGEE. CDR3 DNA: TGTGCCAGCAGCGGGGACTTTTCTCGGACAGAGCTGTTTTTT. Its protein is CASSGDFSRTELFF.

The gene calls are TRBV7-9 and TRBJ2-7; 7 bases are shared with TRBD2. This CDR3 has 17 amino acids. The germline V gene encodes CDR1 SEHNR and CDR2 FQNEAQ (reference sequence). Germline trimming cut 2 bases from V and 3 bases from J; bases unmatched to any gene: 13. The CDR3 DNA follows: TGTGCCAGCAGCTTATTCGGGAGGCCTAATGGGGACTACGAGCAGTACTTC. It codes for CASSLFGRPNGDYEQYF.

The chain uses TRBV30 and TRBJ2-3, with D possibly being TRBD1 (6 bases). The germline V and J ends were trimmed by 4 bases and 2 bases, with 16 bases remaining between them. This CDR3 contains 15 residues. CDR1 and CDR2 (germline): GTSNPN, SVGIG (reference sequence). CDR3 protein: CAWKNRALHTDTQYF. In nucleotides, the CDR3 is TGTGCCTGGAAAAACAGGGCCCTTCACACAGATACGCAGTATTTT.

The CDR3 coding sequence is TGTGCCAGTAGAAAAAAGACCGAGAGCAATCAGCCCCAGCATTTT. Protein: CASRKKTESNQPQHF. The V call is TRBV19, the J call TRBJ1-5, with no clear D. The CDR3 runs to 15 residues. V was clipped by 6 bases and J by 1 base, with 13 bases between them. The V gene's germline CDR1 is LNHDA and CDR2 SQIVND (reference sequence).

The chain couples TRBV2 to TRBJ2-2; 8 positions match TRBD1. There are 16 residues in the CDR3. V dropped 6 bases and J dropped 7; count of bases not matched to a gene: 13. In germline, CDR1 is SNHLY, CDR2 FYNNEI. CDR3 protein: CASRTYDRGQGGELFF. The CDR3 DNA sequence: TGTGCCAGCAGGACCTACGACAGGGGCCAGGGCGGGGAGCTGTTTTTT.